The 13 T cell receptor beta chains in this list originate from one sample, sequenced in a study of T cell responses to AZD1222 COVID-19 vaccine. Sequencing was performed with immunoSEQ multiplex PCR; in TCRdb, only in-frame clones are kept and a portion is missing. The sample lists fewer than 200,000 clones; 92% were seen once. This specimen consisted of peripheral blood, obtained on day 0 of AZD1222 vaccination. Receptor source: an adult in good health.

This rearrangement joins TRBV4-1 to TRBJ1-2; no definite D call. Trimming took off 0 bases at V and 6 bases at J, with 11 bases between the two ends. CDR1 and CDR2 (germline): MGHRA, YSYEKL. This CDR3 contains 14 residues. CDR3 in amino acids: CASSQDWPDHGYTF. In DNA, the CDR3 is TGCGCCAGCAGCCAAGATTGGCCAGACCATGGCTACACCTTC.

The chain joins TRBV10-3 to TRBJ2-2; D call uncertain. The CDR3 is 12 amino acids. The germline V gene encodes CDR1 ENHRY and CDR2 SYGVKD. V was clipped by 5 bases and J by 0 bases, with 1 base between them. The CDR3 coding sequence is TGTGCCATCAGTCCGAACACCGGGGAGCTGTTTTTT. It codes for CAISPNTGELFF.

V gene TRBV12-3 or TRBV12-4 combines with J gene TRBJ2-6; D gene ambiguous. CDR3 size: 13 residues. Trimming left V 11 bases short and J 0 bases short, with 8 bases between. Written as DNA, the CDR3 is TGTGCCCTAAGGCCCTCTGGGGCCAACGTCCTGACTTTC. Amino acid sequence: CALRPSGANVLTF.

The CDR3 sequence: CASSITRLAYNEQFF. CDR3 DNA sequence: TGTGCCAGTAGTATCACTCGACTGGCGTACAATGAGCAGTTCTTC. The V and J genes are TRBV19 and TRBJ2-1; D gene ambiguous. V shed 3 bases and J shed 4 bases, with 13 bases lying between them. The V gene's germline CDR1 is LNHDA and CDR2 SQIVND (reference sequence). CDR3 length: 15 amino acids.

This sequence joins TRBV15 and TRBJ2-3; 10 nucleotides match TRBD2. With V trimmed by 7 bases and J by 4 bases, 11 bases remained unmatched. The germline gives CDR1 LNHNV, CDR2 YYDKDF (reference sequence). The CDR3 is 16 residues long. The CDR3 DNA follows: TGTGCCACCACCCAGAGGACCCTAGCGGGAGCAGATACGCAGTATTTT. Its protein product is CATTQRTLAGADTQYF.

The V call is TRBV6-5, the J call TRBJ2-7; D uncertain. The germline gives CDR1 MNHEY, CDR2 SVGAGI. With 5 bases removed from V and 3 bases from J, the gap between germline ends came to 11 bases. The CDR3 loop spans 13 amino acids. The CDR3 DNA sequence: TGTGCCAGCAGTCGACTGCCCCACTACGAGCAGTACGTC. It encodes CASSRLPHYEQYV.

The CDR3 sequence: CASSLSAPVGQRGGANVLTF. DNA for the CDR3: TGTGCCAGCAGTTTAAGCGCCCCCGTAGGTCAAAGGGGTGGGGCCAACGTCCTGACTTTC. The genes are TRBV27 and TRBJ2-6; possibly TRBD1 for D (5 bases). Trimming removed 2 bases from V and 3 bases from J, with 23 bases in between. Germline V lookup: CDR1 MNHEY, CDR2 SMNVEV (reference sequence). The CDR3 spans 20 residues.

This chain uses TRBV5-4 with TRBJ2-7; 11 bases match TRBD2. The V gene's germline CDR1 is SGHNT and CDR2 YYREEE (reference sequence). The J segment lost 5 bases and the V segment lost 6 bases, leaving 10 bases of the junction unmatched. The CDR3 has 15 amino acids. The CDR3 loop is CASTLAGGPLNEQYF. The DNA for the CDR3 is TGTGCCAGCACCCTAGCGGGAGGTCCCCTCAACGAGCAGTACTTC.

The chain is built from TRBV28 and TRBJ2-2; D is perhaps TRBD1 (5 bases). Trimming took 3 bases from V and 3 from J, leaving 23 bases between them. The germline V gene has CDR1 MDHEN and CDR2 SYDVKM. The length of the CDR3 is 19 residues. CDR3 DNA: TGTGCCAGCAGTTTTCCCTCTAACAGGTTTCAAAGGGACACCGGGGAGCTGTTTTTT. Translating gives CASSFPSNRFQRDTGELFF.

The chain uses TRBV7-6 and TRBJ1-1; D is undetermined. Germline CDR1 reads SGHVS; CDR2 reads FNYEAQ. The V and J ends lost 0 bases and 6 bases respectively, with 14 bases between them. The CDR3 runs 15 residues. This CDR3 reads CASSLAPNAAAEAFF. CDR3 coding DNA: TGTGCCAGCAGCTTAGCGCCGAACGCCGCCGCTGAAGCTTTCTTT.

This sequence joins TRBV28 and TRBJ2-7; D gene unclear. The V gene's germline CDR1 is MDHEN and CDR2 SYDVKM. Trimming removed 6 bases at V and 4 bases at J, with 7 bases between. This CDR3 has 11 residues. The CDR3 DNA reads TGTGCCAGCAGCCTCGGGTACGAGCAGTACGTC. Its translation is CASSLGYEQYV.

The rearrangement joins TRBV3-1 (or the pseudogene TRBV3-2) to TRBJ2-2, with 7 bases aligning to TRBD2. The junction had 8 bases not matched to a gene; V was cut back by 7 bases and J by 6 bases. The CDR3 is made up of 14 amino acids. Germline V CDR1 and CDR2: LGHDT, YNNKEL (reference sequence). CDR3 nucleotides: TGTGCCAGCACCCCGCTCCGGGGGGCCGGGGAGCTGTTTTTT. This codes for CASTPLRGAGELFF.

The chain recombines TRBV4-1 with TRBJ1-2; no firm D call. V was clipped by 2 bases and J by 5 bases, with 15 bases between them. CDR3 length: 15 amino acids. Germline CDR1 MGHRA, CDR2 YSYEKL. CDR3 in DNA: TGCGCCAGCAGCCAACCAACCGGACGGATTTATGGCTACACCTTC. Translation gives CASSQPTGRIYGYTF.